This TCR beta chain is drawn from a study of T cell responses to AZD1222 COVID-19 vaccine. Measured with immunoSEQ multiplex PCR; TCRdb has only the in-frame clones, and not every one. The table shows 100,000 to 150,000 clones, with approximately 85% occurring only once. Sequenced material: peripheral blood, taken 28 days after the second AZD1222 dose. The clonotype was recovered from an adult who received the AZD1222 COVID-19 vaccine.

CDR3 nucleotide sequence: TGTGCCAGCAGCGCGCGAACAGGGGCCCCAGAGACCCAGTACTTC. It yields the protein CASSARTGAPETQYF. The chain combines TRBV9 with TRBJ2-5, with 7 bases fitting TRBD1. Germline V gene sequence: CDR1 SGDLS, CDR2 YYNGEE. J lost 4 bases, V lost 3 bases, and 9 bases had no gene match. The CDR3 totals 15 residues.